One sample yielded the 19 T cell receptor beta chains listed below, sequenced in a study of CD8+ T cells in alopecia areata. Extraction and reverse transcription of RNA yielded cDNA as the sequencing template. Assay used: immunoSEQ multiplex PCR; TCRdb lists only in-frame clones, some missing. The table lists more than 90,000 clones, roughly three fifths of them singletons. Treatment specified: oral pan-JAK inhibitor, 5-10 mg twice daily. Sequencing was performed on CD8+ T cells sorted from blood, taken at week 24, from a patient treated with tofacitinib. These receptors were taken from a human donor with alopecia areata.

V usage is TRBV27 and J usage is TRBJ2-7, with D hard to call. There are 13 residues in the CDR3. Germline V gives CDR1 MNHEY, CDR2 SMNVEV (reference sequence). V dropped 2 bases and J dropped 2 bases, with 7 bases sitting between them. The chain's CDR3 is CASSLGQPYEQYF. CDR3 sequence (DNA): TGTGCCAGCAGTTTAGGTCAGCCCTACGAGCAGTACTTC.

This chain's CDR3 is CASSQVTTGITGELFF. The CDR3 DNA reads TGCGCCAGCAGCCAAGTCACAACAGGGATCACCGGGGAGCTGTTTTTT. V and J are TRBV4-1 and TRBJ2-2; D may be TRBD1 (6 bases). V dropped 1 base and J dropped 4 bases, with 13 bases sitting between them. The V gene's germline CDR1 is MGHRA and CDR2 YSYEKL. The CDR3 is 16 residues long.

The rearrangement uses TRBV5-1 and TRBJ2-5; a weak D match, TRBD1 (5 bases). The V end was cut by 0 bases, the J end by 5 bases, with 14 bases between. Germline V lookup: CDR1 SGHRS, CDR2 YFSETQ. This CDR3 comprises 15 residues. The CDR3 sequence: CASSLEGNFAETQYF. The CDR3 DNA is TGCGCCAGCAGCTTGGAGGGGAACTTCGCGGAGACCCAGTACTTC.

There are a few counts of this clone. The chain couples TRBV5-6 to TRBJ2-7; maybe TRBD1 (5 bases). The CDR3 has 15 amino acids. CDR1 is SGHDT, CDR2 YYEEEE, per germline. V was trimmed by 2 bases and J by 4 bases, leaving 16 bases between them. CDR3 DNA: TGTGCCAGCAGCTTAAGATCGGACATGCAATACGAGCAGTACTTC. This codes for CASSLRSDMQYEQYF.

The CDR3 DNA is TGTGCCAGCAGCGTCCCGGGACAGGGGGCGAACACTGAAGCTTTCTTT. Translation gives CASSVPGQGANTEAFF. The chain employs TRBV2 and TRBJ1-1; 12 bases are a match to TRBD1. CDR1 is SNHLY and CDR2 is FYNNEI in the germline V gene. V lost 6 bases, J lost 1 base, and 6 bases stayed unmatched. This CDR3 comprises 16 residues.

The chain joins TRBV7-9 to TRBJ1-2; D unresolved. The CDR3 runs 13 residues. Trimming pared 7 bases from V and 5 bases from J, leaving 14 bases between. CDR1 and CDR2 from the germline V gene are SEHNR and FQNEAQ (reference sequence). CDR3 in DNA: TGTGCCAGCACCGCGAACGGGCCTTATGGCTACACCTTC. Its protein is CASTANGPYGYTF. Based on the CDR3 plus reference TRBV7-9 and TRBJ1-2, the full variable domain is DTGVSQNPRHKITKRGQNVTFRCDPISEHNRLYWYRQTLGQGPEFLTYFQNEAQLEKSRLLSDRFSAERPKGSFSTLEIQRTEQGDSAMYLCASTANGPYGYTFGSGTRLTVV.

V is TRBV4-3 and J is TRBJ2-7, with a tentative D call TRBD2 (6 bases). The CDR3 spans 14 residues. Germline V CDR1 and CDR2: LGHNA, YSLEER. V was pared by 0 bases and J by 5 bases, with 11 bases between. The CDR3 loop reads CASSQDWGVHEQYF. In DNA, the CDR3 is TGCGCCAGCAGCCAAGATTGGGGGGTTCACGAGCAGTACTTC.

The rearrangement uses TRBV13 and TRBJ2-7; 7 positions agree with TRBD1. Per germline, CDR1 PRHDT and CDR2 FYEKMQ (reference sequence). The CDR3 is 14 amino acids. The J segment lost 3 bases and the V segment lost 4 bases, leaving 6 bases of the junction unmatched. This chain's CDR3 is CASSSNRGIYEQYF. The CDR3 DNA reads TGTGCCAGCAGCTCAAACAGGGGAATCTACGAGCAGTACTTC. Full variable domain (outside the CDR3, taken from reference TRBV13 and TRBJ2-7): AAGVIQSPRHLIKEKRETATLKCYPIPRHDTVYWYQQGPGQDPQFLISFYEKMQSDKGSIPDRFSAQQFSDYHSELNMSSLELGDSALYFCASSSNRGIYEQYFGPGTRLTVT.

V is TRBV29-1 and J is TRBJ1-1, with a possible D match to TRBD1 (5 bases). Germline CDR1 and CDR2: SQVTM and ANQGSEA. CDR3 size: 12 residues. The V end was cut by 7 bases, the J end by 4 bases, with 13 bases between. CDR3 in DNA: TGCAGCGCATCGTCTGGGGGCACTGAAGCTTTCTTT. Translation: CSASSGGTEAFF.

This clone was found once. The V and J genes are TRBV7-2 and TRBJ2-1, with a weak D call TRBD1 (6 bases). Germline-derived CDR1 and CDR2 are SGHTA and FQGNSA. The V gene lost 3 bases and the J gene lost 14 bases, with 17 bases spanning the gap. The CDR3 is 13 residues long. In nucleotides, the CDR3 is TGTGCCAGCAGCTTGACCCGGGGATCAGGGGAGTTCTTC. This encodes CASSLTRGSGEFF.

CDR3 bases: TGTGCCAGCTCAGGGGGACAGGACGAAGCCAAAAACATTCAGTACTTC. Protein sequence: CASSGGQDEAKNIQYF. V and J are TRBV18 and TRBJ2-4; 8 bases are a match to TRBD1. The CDR3 loop spans 16 amino acids. J gave up 0 bases and V 5 bases, and 6 bases lay outside the gene matches. CDR1 and CDR2 (germline): KGHSH, LQKENI.

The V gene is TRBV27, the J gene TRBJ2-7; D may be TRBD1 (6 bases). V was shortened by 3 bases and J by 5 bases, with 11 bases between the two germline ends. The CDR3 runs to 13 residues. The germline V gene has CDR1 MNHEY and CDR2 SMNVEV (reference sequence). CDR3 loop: CASSLNRVDEQYF. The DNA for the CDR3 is TGTGCCAGCAGTTTGAACAGGGTTGACGAGCAGTACTTC.

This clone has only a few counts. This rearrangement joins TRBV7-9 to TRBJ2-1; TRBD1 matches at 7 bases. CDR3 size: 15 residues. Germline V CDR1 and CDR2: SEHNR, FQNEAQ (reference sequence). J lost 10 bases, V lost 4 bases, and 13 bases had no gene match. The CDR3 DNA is TGTGCCAGCAGCTACGGGACAGCGTCAAGAGGGGAGCAGTTCTTC. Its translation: CASSYGTASRGEQFF.

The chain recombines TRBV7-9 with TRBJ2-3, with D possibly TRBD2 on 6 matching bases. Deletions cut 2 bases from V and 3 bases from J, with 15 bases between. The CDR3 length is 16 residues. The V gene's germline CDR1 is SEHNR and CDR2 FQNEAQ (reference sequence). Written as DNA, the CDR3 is TGTGCCAGCAGCTTACCCCGCGGGGAGTCGACAGATACGCAGTATTTT. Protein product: CASSLPRGESTDTQYF.

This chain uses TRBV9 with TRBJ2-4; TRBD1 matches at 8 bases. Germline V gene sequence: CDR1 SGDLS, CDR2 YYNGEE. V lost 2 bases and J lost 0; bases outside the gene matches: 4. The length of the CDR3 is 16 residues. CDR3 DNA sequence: TGTGCCAGCAGCGTGACAGGGGACTTAGCCAAAAACATTCAGTACTTC. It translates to CASSVTGDLAKNIQYF.

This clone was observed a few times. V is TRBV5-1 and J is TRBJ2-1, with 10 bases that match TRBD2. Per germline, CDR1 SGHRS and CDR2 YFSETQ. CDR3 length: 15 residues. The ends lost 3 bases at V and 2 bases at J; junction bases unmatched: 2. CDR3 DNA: TGCGCCAGCAGCTATAGCGGGGGGCCCTACAATGAGCAGTTCTTC. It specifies CASSYSGGPYNEQFF.

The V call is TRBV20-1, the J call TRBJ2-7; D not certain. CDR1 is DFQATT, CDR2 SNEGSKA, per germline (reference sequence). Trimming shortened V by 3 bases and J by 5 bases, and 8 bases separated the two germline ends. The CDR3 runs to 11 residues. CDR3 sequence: CSASVSDEQYF. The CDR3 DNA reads TGCAGTGCTAGCGTGTCGGACGAGCAGTACTTC.

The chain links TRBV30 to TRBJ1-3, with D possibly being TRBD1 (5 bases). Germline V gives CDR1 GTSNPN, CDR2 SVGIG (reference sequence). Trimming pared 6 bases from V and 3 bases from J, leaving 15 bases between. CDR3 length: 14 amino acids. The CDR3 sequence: CACIDSTFGNTIYF. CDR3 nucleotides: TGTGCCTGCATTGACAGTACCTTTGGAAACACCATATATTTT.

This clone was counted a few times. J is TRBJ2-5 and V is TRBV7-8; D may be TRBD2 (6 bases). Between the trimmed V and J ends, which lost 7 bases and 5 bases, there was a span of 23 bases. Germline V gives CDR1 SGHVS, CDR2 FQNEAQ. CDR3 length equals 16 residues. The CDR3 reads CASNPAGGGGVETQYF. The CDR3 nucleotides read TGTGCCAGCAACCCGGCCGGGGGTGGGGGTGTGGAGACCCAGTACTTC.